This T cell receptor (beta chain) was identified during a study of blood T cell repertoires in COVID-19. For the study at large: The samples span acute and convalescent COVID-19 from the United States, Italy and Spain. PBMCs, B-cell-depleted T cells, or T cells were the source of the cDNA or gDNA that made up the material.

The germline gives CDR1 SGHRS, CDR2 YFSETQ. The CDR3 contains 14 residues. V lost 6 bases and J lost 2; bases outside the gene matches: 5. In the original analysis: The authors estimated nucleated cell counts from reference gene primer amplification. The repertoire was sequenced with immunoSEQ multiplex PCR; TCRdb's copy has only in-frame clones and lacks some. That table gives V, J and clone size, and the DNA gave D and trimming. Among 270,000 or so clones listed, over 75% were seen once. The sequence was obtained from a human donor in a cohort sampled during active COVID-19. Sequenced: peripheral blood. The gene calls are TRBV5-1 and TRBJ1-1; TRBD1 matches 9 bases. The CDR3 DNA follows: TGCGCCAGCACCCAGGGACAGGGCAACACTGAAGCTTTCTTT. It codes for CASTQGQGNTEAFF.